This T cell receptor beta chain originates from a study of blood T cells in healthy people across ages. The CDR3 contains 16 residues. Germline CDR1 reads KGHDR; CDR2 reads SFDVKD. Study observations and caveats: A strong correlation between TCR beta diversity and naive T cell percentage was seen.

This clonotype was recorded a few times. The target antigen is unknown. For the second PCR, which ran for about 7 to 11 cycles, a sample-barcoded 5' primer and a J-beta primer mix were used. Each cDNA molecule received a tag from a template-switch adaptor that had 12 random nucleotides. CDR3-containing paired-end reads numbered at least 2.5 million in each sample. TCRdb reanalysed the 5' RACE reads using MiXCR and keeps one entry per CDR3 protein. The top ten hold approximately 8.7% of the sample, which has roughly 560,000 distinct CDR3 sequences, 24% seen once. The sample was also linked to a second study, of T cells of mothers and their children. From that study: A few healthy Caucasian mothers, along with their six children, were the donors.

Sequenced material: blood. The chain is built from TRBV24-1 and TRBJ2-5; D possibly matches TRBD1 or TRBD2 (5 bases each). The J call may not be correct, given that the DNA end is closer to TRBJ2-1. This TCR was sampled from a boy between 10 and 17 years old in good health. The CDR3 nucleotides read TGTGCCACCAGTGATTTTGCGCCTCTCGGGGCGAGTGAGCAGTTCTTC. As protein: CATSDFAPLGASEQFF.